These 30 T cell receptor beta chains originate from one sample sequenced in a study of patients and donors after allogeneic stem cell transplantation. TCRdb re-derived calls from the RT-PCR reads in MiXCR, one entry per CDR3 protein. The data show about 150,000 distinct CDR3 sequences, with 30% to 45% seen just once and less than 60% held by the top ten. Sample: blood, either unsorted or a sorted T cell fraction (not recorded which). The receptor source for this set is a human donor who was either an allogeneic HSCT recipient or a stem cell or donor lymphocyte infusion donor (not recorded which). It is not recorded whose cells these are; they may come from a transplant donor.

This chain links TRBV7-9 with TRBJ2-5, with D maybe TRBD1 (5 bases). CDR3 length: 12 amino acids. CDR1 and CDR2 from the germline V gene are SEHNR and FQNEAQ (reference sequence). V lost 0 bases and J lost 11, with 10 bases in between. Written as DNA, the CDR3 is TGTGCCAGCAGCTTAGCCGTCCCAGGGCAGTACTTC. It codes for CASSLAVPGQYF.

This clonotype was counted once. CDR3 sequence reads: CASSSGTRRQETQYF. The CDR3 nucleotides read TGTGCCAGCAGTTCCGGGACCCGGAGGCAAGAGACCCAGTACTTC. This chain connects TRBV28 to TRBJ2-5; D is perhaps TRBD1 or TRBD2 (5 bases each). Germline V gives CDR1 MDHEN, CDR2 SYDVKM. The CDR3 loop spans 15 amino acids. V lost 4 bases to trimming and J lost 2 bases, with 14 bases between them. Drawing the rest from reference TRBV28 and TRBJ2-5, the complete variable domain is DVKVTQSSRYLVKRTGEKVFLECVQDMDHENMFWYRQDPGLGLRLIYFSYDVKMKEKGDIPEGYSVSREKKERFSLILESASTNQTSMYLCASSSGTRRQETQYFGPGTRLLVL.

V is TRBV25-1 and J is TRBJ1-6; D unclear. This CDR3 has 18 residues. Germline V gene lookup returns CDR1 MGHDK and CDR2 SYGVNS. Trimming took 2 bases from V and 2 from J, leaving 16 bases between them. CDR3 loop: CASSEIDIGPPYNSPLHF. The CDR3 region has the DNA TGTGCCAGCAGTGAAATCGATATAGGGCCACCCTATAATTCACCCCTCCACTTT.

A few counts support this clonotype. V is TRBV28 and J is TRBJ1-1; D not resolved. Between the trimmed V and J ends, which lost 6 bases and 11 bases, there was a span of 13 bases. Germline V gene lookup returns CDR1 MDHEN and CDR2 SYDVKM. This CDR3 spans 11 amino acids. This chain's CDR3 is CASRAREAAFF. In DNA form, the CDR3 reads TGTGCCAGCAGGGCGAGGGAGGCGGCTTTCTTT.

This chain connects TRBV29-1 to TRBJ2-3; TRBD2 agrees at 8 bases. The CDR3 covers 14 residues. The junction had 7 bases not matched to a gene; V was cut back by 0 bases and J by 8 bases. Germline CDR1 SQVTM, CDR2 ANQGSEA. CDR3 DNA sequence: TGCAGCGTTGAAGAACGGGGGGGCCGAGGTACGCAGTATTTT. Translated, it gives CSVEERGGRGTQYF.

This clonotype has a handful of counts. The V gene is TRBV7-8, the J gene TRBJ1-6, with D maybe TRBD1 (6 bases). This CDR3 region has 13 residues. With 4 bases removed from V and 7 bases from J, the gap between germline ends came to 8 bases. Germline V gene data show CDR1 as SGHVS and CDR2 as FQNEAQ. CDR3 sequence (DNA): TGTGCCAGCAGCTCCACAGGGAATTCACCCCTCCACTTT. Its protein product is CASSSTGNSPLHF.

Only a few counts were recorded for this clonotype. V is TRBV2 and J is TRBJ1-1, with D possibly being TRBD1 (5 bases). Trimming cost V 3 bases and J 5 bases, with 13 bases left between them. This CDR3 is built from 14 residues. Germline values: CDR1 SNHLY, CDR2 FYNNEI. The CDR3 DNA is TGTGCCAGCAGTGACGCCCTGGGGGGGACTGAAGCTTTCTTT. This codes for CASSDALGGTEAFF.

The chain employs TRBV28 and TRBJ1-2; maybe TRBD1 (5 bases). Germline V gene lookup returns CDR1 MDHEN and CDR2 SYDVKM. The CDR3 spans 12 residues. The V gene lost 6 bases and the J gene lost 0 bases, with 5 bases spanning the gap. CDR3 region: CASSRANYGYTF. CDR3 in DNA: TGTGCCAGCAGCAGGGCTAACTATGGCTACACCTTC.

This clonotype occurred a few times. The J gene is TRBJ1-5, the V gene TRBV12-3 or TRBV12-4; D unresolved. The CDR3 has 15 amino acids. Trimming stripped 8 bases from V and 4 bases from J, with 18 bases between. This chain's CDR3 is CASGSYADVNQPQHF. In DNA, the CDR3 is TGTGCCAGCGGATCGTACGCGGACGTTAATCAGCCCCAGCATTTT.

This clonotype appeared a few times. The CDR3, as DNA: TGTGCCACCTACGACGGGTATAGCAATCAGCCCCAGCATTTT. This sequence encodes CATYDGYSNQPQHF. This chain uses TRBV2 with TRBJ1-5; D gene unclear. V dropped 10 bases and J dropped 0 bases, with 13 bases sitting between them. CDR1 SNHLY and CDR2 FYNNEI come from the germline V gene. There are 14 residues in the CDR3.

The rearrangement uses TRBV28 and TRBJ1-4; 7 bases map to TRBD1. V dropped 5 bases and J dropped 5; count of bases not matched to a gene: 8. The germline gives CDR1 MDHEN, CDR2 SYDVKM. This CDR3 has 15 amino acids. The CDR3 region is CASSPFRDSNEKLFF. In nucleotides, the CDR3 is TGTGCCAGCAGTCCTTTCCGGGACAGCAATGAAAAACTGTTTTTT. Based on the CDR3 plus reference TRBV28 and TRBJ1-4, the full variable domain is DVKVTQSSRYLVKRTGEKVFLECVQDMDHENMFWYRQDPGLGLRLIYFSYDVKMKEKGDIPEGYSVSREKKERFSLILESASTNQTSMYLCASSPFRDSNEKLFFGSGTQLSVL.

CDR3 sequence (DNA): TGTGCCAGCAGCGTAGCAGGGGGCCTTGAAGCTTTCTTT. Its protein product is CASSVAGGLEAFF. The chain uses TRBV9 and TRBJ1-1, with TRBD1 identical over 8 bases. Looked up from germline, CDR1 is SGDLS and CDR2 is YYNGEE. The CDR3 is made up of 13 amino acids. V gave up 0 bases and J gave up 7 bases; unmatched junction bases: 2.

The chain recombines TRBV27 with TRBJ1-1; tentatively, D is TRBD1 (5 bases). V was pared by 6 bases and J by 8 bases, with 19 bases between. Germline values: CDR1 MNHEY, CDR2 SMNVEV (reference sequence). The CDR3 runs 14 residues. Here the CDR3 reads CASRGEPWKSEAFF. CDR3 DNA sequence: TGTGCCAGCAGGGGGGAACCTTGGAAGTCGGAAGCTTTCTTT.

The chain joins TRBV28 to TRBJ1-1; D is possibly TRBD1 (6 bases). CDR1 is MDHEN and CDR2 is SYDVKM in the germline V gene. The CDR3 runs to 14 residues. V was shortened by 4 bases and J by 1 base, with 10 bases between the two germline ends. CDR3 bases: TGTGCCAGCAGTTCCCCGGGACAGAACACTGAAGCTTTCTTT. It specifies CASSSPGQNTEAFF.

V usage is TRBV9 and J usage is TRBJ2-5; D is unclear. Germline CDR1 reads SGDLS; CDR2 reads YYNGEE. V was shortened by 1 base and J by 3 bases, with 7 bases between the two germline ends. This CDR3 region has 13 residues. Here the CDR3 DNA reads TGTGCCAGCAGCGTATGGGCGGAAGAGACCCAGTACTTC. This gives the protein CASSVWAEETQYF. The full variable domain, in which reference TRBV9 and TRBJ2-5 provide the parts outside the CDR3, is DSGVTQTPKHLITATGQRVTLRCSPRSGDLSVYWYQQSLDQGLQFLIQYYNGEERAKGNILERFSAQQFPDLHSELNLSSLELGDSALYFCASSVWAEETQYFGPGTRLLVL.

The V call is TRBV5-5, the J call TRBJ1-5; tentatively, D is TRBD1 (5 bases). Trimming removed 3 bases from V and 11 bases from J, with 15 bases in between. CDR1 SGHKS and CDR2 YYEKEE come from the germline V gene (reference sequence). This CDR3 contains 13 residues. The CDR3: CASSYRDPPTQHF. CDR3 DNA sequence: TGTGCCAGCAGCTACCGGGACCCCCCGACCCAGCATTTT.

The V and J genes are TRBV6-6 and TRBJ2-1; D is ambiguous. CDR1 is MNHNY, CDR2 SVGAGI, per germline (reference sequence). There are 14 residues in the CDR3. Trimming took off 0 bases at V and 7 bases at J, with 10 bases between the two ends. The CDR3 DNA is TGTGCCAGCAGTTACTCGGACCTGAGGAATGAGCAGTTCTTC. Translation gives CASSYSDLRNEQFF.

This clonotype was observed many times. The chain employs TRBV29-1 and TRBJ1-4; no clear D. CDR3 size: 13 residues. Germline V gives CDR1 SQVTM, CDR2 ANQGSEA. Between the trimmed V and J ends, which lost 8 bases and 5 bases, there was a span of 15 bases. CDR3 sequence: CSHTSVGNEKLFF. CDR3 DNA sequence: TGCAGCCATACTTCCGTCGGAAATGAAAAACTGTTTTTT.

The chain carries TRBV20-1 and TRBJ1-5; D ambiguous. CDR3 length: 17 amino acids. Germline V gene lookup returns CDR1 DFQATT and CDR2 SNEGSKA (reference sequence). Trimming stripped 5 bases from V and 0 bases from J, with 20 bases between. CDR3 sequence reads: CSAFPFPGFYSNQPQHF. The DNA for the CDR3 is TGCAGTGCTTTCCCCTTCCCTGGTTTTTATAGCAATCAGCCCCAGCATTTT.

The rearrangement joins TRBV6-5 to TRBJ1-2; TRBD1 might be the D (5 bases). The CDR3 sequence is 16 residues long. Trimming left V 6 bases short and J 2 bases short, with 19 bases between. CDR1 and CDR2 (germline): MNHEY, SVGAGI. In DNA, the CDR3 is TGTGCCAGCAGCCCCTCGGCGGGACGGGGAAACTATGGCTACACCTTC. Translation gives CASSPSAGRGNYGYTF.

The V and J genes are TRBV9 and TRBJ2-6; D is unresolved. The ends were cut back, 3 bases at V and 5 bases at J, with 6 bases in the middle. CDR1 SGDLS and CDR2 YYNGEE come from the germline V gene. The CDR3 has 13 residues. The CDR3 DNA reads TGTGCCAGCAGCGCCCCCCGGGCCAACGTCCTGACTTTC. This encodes CASSAPRANVLTF.

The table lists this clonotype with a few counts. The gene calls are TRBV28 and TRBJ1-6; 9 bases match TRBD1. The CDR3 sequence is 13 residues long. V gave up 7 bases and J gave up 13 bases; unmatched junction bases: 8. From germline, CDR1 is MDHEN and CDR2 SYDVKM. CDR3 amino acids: CASIGTGLGPLHF. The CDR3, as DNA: TGTGCCAGCATTGGGACAGGGTTGGGTCCCCTCCACTTT.

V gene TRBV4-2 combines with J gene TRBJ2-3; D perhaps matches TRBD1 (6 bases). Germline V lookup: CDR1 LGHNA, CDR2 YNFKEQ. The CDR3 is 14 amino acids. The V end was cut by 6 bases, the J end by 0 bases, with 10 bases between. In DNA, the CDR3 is TGTGCCAGCAGTCACAGGGCTAGCACAGATACGCAGTATTTT. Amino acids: CASSHRASTDTQYF.

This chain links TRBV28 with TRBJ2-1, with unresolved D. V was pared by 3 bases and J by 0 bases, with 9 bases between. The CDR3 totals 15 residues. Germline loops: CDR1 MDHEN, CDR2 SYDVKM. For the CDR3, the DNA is TGTGCCAGCAGTTTTGGTCCGAGCTCCTACAATGAGCAGTTCTTC. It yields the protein CASSFGPSSYNEQFF.

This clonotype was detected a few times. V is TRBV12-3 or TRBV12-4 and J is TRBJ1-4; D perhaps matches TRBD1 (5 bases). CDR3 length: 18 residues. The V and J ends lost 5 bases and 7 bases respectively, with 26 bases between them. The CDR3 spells CASSPRRLQEGRVEKLFF. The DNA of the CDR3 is TGTGCCAGCAGTCCTCGCCGCCTCCAGGAGGGGCGGGTTGAAAAACTGTTTTTT.

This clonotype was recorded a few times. Here the CDR3 reads CASSHLRQGAYNEQFF. CDR3 nucleotides: TGCGCCAGCAGCCACCTCCGACAGGGCGCTTACAATGAGCAGTTCTTC. The V call is TRBV4-3, the J call TRBJ2-1, with TRBD1 matching 7 bases. CDR3 length: 16 residues. Germline V lookup: CDR1 LGHNA, CDR2 YSLEER. V shed 3 bases, J shed 4 bases, and the junction held 9 bases outside the gene matches.

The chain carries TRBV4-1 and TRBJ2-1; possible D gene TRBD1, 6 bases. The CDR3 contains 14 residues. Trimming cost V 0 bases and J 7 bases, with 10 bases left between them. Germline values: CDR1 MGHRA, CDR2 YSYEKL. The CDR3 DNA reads TGCGCCAGCAGCCAAGAGTACGGGACAAATGAGCAGTTCTTC. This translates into CASSQEYGTNEQFF.

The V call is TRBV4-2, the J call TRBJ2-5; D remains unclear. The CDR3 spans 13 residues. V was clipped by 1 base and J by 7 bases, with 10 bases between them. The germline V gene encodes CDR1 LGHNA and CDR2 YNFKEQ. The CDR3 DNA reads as TGTGCCAGCAGCCAAGGCCGCTTATCGACCCAGTACTTC. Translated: CASSQGRLSTQYF.

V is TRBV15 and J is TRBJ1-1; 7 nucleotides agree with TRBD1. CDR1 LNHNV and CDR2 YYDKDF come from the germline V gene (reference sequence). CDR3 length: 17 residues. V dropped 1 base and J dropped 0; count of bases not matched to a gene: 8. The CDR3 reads CATSRAPRTGLNTEAFF. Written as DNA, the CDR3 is TGTGCCACCAGCAGAGCTCCTCGGACAGGCCTGAACACTGAAGCTTTCTTT.

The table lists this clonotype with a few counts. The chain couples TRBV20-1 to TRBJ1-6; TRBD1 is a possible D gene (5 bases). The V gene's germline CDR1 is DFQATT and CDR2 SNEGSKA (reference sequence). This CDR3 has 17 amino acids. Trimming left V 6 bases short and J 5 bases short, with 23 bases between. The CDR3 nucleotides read TGCAGTGCCGCGAGGGGTGGGGTAACCATCGATAATTCACCCCTCCACTTT. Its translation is CSAARGGVTIDNSPLHF.